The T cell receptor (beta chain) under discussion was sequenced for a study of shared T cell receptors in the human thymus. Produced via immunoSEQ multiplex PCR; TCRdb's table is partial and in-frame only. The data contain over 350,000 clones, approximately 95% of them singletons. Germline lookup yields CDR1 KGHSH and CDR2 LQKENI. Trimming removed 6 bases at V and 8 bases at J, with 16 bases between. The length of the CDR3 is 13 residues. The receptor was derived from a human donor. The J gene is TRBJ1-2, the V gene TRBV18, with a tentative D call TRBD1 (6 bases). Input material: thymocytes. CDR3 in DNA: TGTGCCAGCTCCCCCTCGGGGGCGGGAGGCTACACCTTC. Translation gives CASSPSGAGGYTF.